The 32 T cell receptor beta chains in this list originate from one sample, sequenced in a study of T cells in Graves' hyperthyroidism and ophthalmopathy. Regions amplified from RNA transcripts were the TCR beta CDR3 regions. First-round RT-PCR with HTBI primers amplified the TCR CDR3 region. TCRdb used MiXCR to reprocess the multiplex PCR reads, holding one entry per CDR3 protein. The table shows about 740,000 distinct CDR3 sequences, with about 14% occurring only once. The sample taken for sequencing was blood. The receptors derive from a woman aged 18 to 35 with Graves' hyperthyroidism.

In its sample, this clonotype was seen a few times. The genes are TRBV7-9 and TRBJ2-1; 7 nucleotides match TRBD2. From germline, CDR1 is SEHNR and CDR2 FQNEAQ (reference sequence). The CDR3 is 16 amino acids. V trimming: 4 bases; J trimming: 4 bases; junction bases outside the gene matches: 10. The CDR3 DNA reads TGTGCCAGCAGCTCGCTCAGAGCGGGAACGTACAATGAGCAGTTCTTC. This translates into CASSSLRAGTYNEQFF.

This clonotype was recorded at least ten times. Here the CDR3 reads CASSDRVPPNTEAFF. CDR3 bases: TGTGCCAGCAGTGACAGGGTCCCGCCGAACACTGAAGCTTTCTTT. The chain links TRBV6-2 or TRBV6-3 to TRBJ1-1; 7 bases match TRBD1. V shed 5 bases and J 1 base; nucleotides not matched to a gene: 7. The CDR3 totals 15 residues. CDR1 is MNHEY, CDR2 SVGEGT, per germline.

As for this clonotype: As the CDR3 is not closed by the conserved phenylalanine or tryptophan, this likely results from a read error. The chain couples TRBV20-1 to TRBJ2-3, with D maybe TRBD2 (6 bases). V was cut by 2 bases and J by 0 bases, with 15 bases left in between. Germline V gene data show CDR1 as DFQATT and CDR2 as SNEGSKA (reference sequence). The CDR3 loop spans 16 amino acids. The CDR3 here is CSARKTGGRSTDTQYY. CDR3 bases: TGCAGTGCTAGAAAGACTGGGGGGAGGAGCACAGATACGCAGTATTAT.

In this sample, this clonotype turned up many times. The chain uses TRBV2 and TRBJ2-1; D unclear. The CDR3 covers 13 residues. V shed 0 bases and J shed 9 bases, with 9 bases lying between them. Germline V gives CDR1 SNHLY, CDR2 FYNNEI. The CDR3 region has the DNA TGTGCCAGCAGTGAAGCCATTAGCCGTGAGCAGTTCTTC. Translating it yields CASSEAISREQFF.

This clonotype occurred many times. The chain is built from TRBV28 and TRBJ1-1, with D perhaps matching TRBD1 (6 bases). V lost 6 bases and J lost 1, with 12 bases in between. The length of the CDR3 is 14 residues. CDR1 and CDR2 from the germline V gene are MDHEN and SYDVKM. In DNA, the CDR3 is TGTGCCAGCAGCTCGCCGGGGGCGAACACTGAAGCTTTCTTT. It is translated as CASSSPGANTEAFF.

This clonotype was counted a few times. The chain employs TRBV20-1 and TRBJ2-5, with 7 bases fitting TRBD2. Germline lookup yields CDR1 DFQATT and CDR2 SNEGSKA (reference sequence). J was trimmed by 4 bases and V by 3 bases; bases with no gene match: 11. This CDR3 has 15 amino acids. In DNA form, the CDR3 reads TGCAGTGCTAGGCCTATAGGCGGGAGCGGAGAGACCCAGTACTTC. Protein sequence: CSARPIGGSGETQYF.

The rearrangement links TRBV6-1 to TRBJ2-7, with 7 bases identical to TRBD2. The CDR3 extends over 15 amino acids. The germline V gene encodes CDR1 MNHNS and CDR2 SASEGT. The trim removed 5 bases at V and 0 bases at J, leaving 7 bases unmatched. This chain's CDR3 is CASSYEGLPSYEQYF. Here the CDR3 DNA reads TGTGCCAGCAGTTATGAGGGACTACCCTCCTACGAGCAGTACTTC.

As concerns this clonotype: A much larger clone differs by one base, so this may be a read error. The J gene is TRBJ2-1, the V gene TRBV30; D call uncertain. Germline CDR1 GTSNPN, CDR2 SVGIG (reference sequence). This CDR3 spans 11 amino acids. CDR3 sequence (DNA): TGTGTCTGGAGTCAATACAATGAGCAGTTCTTC. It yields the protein CVWSQYNEQFF. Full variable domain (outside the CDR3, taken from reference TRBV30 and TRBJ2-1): SQTIHQWPATLVQPVGSPLSLECTVEGTSNPNLYWYRQAAGRGLQLLFYSVGIGQISSEVPQNLSASRPQDRQFILSSKKLLLSDSGFYLCVWSQYNEQFFGPGTRLTVL.

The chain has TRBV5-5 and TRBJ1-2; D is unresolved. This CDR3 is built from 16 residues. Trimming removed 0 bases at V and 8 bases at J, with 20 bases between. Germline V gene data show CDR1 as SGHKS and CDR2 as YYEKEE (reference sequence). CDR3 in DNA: TGTGCCAGCAGCTTGGTTACGGCCCCCACCGGGTGGGGCTACACCTTC. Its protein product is CASSLVTAPTGWGYTF.

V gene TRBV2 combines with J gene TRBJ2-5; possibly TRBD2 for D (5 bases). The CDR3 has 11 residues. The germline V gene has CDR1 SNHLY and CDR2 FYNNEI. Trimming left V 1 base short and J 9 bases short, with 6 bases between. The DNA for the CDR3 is TGTGCCAGCAGTGAAGAGAGGGCCCAGTACTTC. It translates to CASSEERAQYF.

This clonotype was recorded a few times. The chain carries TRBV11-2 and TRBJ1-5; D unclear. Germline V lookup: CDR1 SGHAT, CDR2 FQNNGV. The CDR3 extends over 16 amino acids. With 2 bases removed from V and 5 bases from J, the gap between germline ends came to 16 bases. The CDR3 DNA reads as TGTGCCAGCAGCTTATCCTCTGGGCGGCCCGATCAGCCCCAGCATTTT. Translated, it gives CASSLSSGRPDQPQHF.

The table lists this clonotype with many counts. CDR3 region: CASSRGFQETQYF. CDR3 nucleotide sequence: TGTGCCAGCAGTAGGGGCTTCCAAGAGACCCAGTACTTC. V and J are TRBV12-3 or TRBV12-4 and TRBJ2-5; D possibly corresponds to TRBD1 (5 bases). CDR3 length equals 13 residues. Trimming cost V 5 bases and J 1 base, with 8 bases left between them.

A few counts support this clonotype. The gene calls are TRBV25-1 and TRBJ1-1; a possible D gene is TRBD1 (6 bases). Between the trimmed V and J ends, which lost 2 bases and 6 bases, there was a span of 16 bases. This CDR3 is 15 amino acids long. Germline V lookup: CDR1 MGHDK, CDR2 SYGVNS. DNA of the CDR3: TGTGCCAGCAGTGAACACGGGACAATCACTGCTGAAGCTTTCTTT. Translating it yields CASSEHGTITAEAFF.

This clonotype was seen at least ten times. In DNA, the CDR3 is TGTGCCGCACGACAGGGTCGTGCCTACGAGCAGTACTTC. Translating it yields CAARQGRAYEQYF. The chain couples TRBV10-3 to TRBJ2-7; 7 bases map to TRBD1. V was clipped by 11 bases and J by 2 bases; unmatched bases: 9. Per germline, CDR1 ENHRY and CDR2 SYGVKD. CDR3 length: 13 residues.

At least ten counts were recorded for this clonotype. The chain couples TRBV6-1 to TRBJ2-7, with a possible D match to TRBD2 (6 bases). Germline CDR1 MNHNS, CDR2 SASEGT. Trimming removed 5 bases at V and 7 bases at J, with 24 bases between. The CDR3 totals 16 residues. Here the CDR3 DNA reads TGTGCCAGCAGTTCCCGGCGGGGCGGTCGAACTGGGGAGCAGTACTTC. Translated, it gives CASSSRRGGRTGEQYF.

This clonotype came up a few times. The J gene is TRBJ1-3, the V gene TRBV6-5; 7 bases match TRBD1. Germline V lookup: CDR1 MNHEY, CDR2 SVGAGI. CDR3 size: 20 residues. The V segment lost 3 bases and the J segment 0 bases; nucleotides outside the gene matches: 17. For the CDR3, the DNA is TGTGCCAGCAGTTATTTAGGGGCTAGGGGACAGCGCTTCTCTGGAAACACCATATATTTT. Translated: CASSYLGARGQRFSGNTIYF.

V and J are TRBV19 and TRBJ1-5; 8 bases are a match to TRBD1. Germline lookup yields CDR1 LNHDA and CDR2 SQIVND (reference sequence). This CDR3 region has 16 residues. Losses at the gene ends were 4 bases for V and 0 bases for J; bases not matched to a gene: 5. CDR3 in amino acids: CASSSGQGYSNQPQHF. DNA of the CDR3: TGTGCCAGTAGTAGCGGACAGGGATATAGCAATCAGCCCCAGCATTTT. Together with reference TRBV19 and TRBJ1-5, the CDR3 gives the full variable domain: DGGITQSPKYLFRKEGQNVTLSCEQNLNHDAMYWYRQDPGQGLRLIYYSQIVNDFQKGDIAEGYSVSREKKESFPLTVTSAQKNPTAFYLCASSSGQGYSNQPQHFGDGTRLSIL.

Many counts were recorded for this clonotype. The CDR3 reads CAWTPHTGELFF. In nucleotides, the CDR3 is TGTGCCTGGACCCCTCACACCGGGGAGCTGTTTTTT. J is TRBJ2-2 and V is TRBV30; the D is unclear. Germline V gives CDR1 GTSNPN, CDR2 SVGIG (reference sequence). Deletions cut 4 bases from V and 3 bases from J, with 6 bases between. The CDR3 runs to 12 residues. Full variable domain (missing parts from reference TRBV30 and TRBJ2-2): SQTIHQWPATLVQPVGSPLSLECTVEGTSNPNLYWYRQAAGRGLQLLFYSVGIGQISSEVPQNLSASRPQDRQFILSSKKLLLSDSGFYLCAWTPHTGELFFGEGSRLTVL.

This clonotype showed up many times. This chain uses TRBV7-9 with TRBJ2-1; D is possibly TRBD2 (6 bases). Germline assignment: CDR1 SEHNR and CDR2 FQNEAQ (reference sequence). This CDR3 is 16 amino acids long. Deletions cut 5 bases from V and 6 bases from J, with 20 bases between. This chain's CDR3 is CASSPRRGVLGNEQFF. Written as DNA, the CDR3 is TGTGCCAGCAGCCCCCGGCGGGGAGTTTTGGGCAATGAGCAGTTCTTC.

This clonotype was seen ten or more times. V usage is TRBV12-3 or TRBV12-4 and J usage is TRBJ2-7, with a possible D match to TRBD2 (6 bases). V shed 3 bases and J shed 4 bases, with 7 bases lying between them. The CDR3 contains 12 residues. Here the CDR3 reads CASSFGTYEQYF. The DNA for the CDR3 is TGTGCCAGCAGTTTTGGGACTTACGAGCAGTACTTC.

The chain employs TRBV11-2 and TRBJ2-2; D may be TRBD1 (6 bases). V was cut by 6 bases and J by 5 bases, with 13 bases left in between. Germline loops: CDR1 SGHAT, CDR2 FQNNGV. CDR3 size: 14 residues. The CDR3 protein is CASRPTQGTGELFF. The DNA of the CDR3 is TGTGCCAGCAGACCGACCCAGGGGACCGGGGAGCTGTTTTTT.

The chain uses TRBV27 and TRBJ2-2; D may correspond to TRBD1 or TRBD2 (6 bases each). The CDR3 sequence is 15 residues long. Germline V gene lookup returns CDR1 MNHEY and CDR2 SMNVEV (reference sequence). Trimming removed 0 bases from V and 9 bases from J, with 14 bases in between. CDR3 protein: CASSLSGGDTRELFF. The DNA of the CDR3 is TGTGCCAGCAGTTTATCGGGCGGGGACACTAGGGAGCTGTTTTTT.

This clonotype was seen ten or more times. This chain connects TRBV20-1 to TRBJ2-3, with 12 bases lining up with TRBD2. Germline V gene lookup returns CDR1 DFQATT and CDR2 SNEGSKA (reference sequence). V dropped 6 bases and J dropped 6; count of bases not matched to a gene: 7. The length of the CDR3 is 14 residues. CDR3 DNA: TGCAGTGCGAGACTAGCGGGAGTGGGTGATACGCAGTATTTT. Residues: CSARLAGVGDTQYF.

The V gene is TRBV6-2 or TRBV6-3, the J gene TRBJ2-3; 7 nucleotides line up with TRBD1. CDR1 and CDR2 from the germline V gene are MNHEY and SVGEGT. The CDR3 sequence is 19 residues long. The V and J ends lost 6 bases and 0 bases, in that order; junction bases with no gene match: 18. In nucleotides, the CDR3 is TGTGCCAGCAGGCTATCCCCGGGACAGTTTCGTTCTAGCACAGATACGCAGTATTTT. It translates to CASRLSPGQFRSSTDTQYF.

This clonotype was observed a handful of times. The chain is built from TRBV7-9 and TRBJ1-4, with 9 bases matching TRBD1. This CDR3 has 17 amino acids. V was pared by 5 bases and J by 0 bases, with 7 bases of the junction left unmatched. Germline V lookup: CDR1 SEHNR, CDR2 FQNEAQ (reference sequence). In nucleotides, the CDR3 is TGTGCCAGCAGCGCCGGGACAGGGACTGCAACTAATGAAAAACTGTTTTTT. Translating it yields CASSAGTGTATNEKLFF.

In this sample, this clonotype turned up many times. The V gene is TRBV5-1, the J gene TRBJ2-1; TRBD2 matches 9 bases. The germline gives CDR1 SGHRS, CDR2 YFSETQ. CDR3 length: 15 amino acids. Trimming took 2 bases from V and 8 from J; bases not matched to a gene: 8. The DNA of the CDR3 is TGCGCCAGCAGCTTAATAGCGGGAGCCCTTCATGAGCAGTTCTTC. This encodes CASSLIAGALHEQFF.

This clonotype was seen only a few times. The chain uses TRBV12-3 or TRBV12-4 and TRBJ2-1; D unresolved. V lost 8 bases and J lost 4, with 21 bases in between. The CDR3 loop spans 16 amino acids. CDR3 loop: CASLPLGSPRYNEQFF. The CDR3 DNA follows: TGTGCCAGCCTCCCTTTGGGGTCTCCGAGATACAATGAGCAGTTCTTC.

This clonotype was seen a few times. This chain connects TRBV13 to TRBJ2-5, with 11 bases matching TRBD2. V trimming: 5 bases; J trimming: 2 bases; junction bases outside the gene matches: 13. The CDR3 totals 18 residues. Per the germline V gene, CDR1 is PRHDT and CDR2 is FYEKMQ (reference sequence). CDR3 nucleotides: TGTGCCAGCAGCCTCTCCGGGACTAGCGGAGGAGGGCAAGAGACCCAGTACTTC. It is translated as CASSLSGTSGGGQETQYF.

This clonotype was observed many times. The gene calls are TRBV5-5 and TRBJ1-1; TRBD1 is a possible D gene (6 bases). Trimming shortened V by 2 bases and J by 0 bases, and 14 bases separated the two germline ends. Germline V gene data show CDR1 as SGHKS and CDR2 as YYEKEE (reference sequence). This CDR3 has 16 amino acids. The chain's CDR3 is CASSLDPDSMNTEAFF. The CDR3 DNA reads TGTGCCAGCAGCTTAGACCCGGACAGCATGAACACTGAAGCTTTCTTT.

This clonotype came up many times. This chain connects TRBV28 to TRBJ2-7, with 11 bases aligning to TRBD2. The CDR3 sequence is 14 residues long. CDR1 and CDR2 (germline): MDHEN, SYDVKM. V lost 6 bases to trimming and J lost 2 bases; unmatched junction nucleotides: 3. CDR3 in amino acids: CASSQLAGAYEQYF. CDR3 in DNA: TGTGCCAGCAGCCAACTAGCGGGGGCCTACGAGCAGTACTTC.

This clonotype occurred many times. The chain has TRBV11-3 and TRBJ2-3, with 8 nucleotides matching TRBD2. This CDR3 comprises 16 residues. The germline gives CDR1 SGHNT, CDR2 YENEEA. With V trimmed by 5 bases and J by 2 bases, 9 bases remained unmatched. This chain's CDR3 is CASSIRTSGNTDTQYF. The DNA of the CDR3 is TGTGCCAGCAGCATACGTACTAGCGGAAACACAGATACGCAGTATTTT.

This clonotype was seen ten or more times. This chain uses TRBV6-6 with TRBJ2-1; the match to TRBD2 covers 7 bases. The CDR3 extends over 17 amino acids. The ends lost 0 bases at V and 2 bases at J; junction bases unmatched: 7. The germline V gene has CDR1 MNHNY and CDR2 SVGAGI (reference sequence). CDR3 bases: TGTGCCAGCAGTTACTCTCGCGGGAGCCCCCCCTACAATGAGCAGTTCTTC. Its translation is CASSYSRGSPPYNEQFF.